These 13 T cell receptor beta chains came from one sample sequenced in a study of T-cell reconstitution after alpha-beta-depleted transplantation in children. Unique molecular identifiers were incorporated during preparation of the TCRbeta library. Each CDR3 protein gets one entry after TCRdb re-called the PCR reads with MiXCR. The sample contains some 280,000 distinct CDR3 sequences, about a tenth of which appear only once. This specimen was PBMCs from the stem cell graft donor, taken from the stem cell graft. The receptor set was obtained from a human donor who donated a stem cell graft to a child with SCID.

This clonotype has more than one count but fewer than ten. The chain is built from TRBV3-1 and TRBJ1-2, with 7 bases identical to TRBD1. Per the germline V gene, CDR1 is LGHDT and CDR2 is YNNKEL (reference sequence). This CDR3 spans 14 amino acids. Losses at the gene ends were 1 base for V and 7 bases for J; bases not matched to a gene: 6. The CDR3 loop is CASSQATGALGYTF. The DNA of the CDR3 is TGTGCCAGCAGCCAAGCCACAGGGGCCCTTGGCTACACCTTC.

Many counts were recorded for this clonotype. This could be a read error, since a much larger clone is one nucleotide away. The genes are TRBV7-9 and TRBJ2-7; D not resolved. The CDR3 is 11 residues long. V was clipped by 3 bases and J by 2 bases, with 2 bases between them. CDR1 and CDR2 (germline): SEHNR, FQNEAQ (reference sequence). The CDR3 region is CASSFTYEQYF. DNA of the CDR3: TGTGCCAGCAGCTTTACCTACGAGCAGTACTTC. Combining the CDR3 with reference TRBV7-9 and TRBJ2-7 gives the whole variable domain DTGVSQNPRHKITKRGQNVTFRCDPISEHNRLYWYRQTLGQGPEFLTYFQNEAQLEKSRLLSDRFSAERPKGSFSTLEIQRTEQGDSAMYLCASSFTYEQYFGPGTRLTVT.

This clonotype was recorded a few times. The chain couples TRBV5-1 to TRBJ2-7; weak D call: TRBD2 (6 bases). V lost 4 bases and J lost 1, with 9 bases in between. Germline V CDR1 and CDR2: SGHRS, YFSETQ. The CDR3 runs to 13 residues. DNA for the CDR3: TGCGCCAGCAGCGACGGGGGATCCTACGAGCAGTACTTC. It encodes CASSDGGSYEQYF.

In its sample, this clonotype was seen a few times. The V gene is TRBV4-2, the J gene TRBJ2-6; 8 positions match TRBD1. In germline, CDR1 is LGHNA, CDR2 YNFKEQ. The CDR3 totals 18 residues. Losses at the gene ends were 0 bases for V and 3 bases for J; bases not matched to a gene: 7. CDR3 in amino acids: CASSQDSQGASGANVLTF. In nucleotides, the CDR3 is TGTGCCAGCAGCCAAGACAGCCAGGGGGCGAGTGGGGCCAACGTCCTGACTTTC.

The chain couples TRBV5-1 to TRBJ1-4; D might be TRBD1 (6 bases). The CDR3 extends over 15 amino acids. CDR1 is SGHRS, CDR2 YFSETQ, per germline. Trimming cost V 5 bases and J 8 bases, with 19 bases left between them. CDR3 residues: CASSLTTGLLEKLFF. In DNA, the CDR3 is TGCGCCAGCAGTCTAACGACAGGTTTACTGGAAAAACTGTTTTTT.

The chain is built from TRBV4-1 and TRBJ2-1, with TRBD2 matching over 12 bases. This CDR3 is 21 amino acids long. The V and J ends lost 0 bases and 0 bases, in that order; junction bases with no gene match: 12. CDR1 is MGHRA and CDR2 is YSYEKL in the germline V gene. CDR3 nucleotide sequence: TGCGCCAGCAGCCAAGATCTGACTAGCGGGGGCTTCGCGAGCTCCTACAATGAGCAGTTCTTC. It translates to CASSQDLTSGGFASSYNEQFF.

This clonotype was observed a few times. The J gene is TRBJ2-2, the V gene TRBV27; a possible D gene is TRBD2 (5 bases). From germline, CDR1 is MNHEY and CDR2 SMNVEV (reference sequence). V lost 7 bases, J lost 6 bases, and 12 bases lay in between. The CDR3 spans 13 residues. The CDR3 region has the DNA TGTGCCAGCAAAAGGACGGGGTCCGGGGAGCTGTTTTTT. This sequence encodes CASKRTGSGELFF.

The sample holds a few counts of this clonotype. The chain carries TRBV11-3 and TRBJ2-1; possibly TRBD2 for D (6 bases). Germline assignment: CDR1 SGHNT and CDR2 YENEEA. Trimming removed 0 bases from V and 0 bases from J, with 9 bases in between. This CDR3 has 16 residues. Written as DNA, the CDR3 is TGTGCCAGCAGCTTAGAGACGCGGGGCTCCTACAATGAGCAGTTCTTC. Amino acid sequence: CASSLETRGSYNEQFF.

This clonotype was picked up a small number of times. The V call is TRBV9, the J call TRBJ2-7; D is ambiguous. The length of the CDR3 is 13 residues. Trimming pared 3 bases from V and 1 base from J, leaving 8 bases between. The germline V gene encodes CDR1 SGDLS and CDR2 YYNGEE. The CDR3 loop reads CASSADPSYEQYF. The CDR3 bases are TGTGCCAGCAGCGCGGACCCTTCCTACGAGCAGTACTTC.

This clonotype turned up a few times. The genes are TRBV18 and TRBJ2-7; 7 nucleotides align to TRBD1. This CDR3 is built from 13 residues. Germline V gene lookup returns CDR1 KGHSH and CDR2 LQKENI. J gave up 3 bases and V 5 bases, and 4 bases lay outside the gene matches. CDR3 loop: CASSTGQFYEQYF. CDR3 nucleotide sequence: TGTGCCAGCTCAACGGGACAGTTCTACGAGCAGTACTTC.

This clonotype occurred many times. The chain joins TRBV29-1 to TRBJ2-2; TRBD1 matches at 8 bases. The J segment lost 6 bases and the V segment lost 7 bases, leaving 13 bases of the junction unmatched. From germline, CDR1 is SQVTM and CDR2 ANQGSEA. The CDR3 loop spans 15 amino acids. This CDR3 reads CSARGQGTSAGELFF. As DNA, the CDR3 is TGCAGCGCCAGAGGACAGGGTACTTCGGCCGGGGAGCTGTTTTTT.

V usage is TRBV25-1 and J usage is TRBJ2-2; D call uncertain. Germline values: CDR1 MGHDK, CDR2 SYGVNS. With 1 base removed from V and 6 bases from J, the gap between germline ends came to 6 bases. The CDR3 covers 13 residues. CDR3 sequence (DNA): TGTGCCAGCAGTGAATTAAATCCCGGGGAGCTGTTTTTT. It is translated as CASSELNPGELFF.

CDR3: CASSQDEWVRKLFF. In DNA form, the CDR3 reads TGCGCCAGCAGCCAAGATGAGTGGGTGAGAAAACTGTTTTTT. The chain links TRBV4-3 to TRBJ1-4; D is undetermined. V dropped 0 bases and J dropped 10 bases, with 12 bases sitting between them. This CDR3 has 14 amino acids. Germline V CDR1 and CDR2: LGHNA, YSLEER.